Sequencing of this T cell receptor beta chain was carried out in a study of CD4 T cells in relation to SARS-CoV-2 and coronaviruses. Study-level points and caveats: Each donor contributed either pre-pandemic or post-infection samples, not both.

The CDR3 runs to 17 residues. With 3 bases removed from V and 0 bases from J, the gap between germline ends came to 14 bases. Profiling relied on immunoSEQ multiplex PCR, and the TCRdb table lists in-frame clones only, not all of them. The table shows tens of thousands of clones, with about 91% occurring only once. In regard to this clone: The target antigen is unknown.

Naive and memory CD4+ T cells were separated from cryopreserved PBMCs. The chain uses TRBV23-1 and TRBJ1-4; D remains unclear. Being an ORF, TRBV23-1 has a function that is uncertain. The sequence was collected from an adult with COVID-19. The sample consisted of naive CD4+ T cells from PBMCs. Described subset: naive CD4+ T cells isolated by negative enrichment. CDR3 sequence reads: CASSHKKDFATNEKLFF. CDR3 nucleotide sequence: TGCGCCAGCAGTCATAAGAAGGACTTCGCAACTAATGAAAAACTGTTTTTT.